A selection of T cell receptor beta chains follows, all from one sample in a study of quantifying T cell responses using KT2 cells. Each CDR3 protein gets one entry after TCRdb re-called the UMI-ligation and nested PCR reads with MiXCR. The table records about 30,000 distinct CDR3 sequences, approximately 6.8% of them present only once. Sequencing was carried out using PBMCs spiked with cells of the T cell clone KT2. These receptors were collected from a human donor. The CDR3 runs from the conserved cysteine through the conserved F or W. A D gene is named only where the DNA matches it firmly. For some rows the clone size is stated as once, few or many, or as a class when expanded; others skip it.

CDR3 protein: CASRAPNSGNTIYF
CDR3 DNA: TGTGCCAGCAGGGCGCCCAACTCTGGAAACACCATATATTTT
D gene: NA
V gene: TRBV7-2
J gene: TRBJ1-3
clone size: many

CDR3 protein: CASSSSAQAPTGELFF
CDR3 DNA: TGTGCCAGCAGCTCGTCCGCACAGGCTCCGACCGGGGAGCTGTTTTTT
D gene: NA
V gene: TRBV7-8
J gene: TRBJ2-2
clone size: NA

CDR3 protein: CASSSGDLATNEKLFF
CDR3 DNA: TGTGCCAGCAGCTCGGGCGATCTGGCAACTAATGAAAAACTGTTTTTT
D gene: NA
V gene: TRBV5-5
J gene: TRBJ1-4
clone size: NA

CDR3 protein: CASSLGITANTEAFF
CDR3 DNA: TGTGCCAGCAGCTTAGGTATAACTGCGAACACTGAAGCTTTCTTT
D gene: NA
V gene: TRBV7-2
J gene: TRBJ1-1
clone size: NA

CDR3 protein: CASRGQGQQPQHF
CDR3 DNA: TGTGCCAGCAGAGGACAGGGGCAGCAGCCCCAGCATTTT
D gene: TRBD1
V gene: TRBV12-3/TRBV12-4
J gene: TRBJ1-5
clone size: many

CDR3 protein: CAWNSGGASGELFF
CDR3 DNA: TGTGCCTGGAACAGCGGGGGGGCCTCCGGGGAGCTGTTTTTT
D gene: TRBD2
V gene: TRBV30
J gene: TRBJ2-2
clone size: many

CDR3 protein: CASSSDQPSNTQYF
CDR3 DNA: TGTGCCAGCAGTTCAGACCAACCGAGCAATACGCAGTATTTT
D gene: NA
V gene: TRBV27
J gene: TRBJ2-3
clone size: many

CDR3 protein: CASSSARQGAYEQYF
CDR3 DNA: TGCGCCAGCAGCTCGGCTCGGCAGGGGGCCTACGAGCAGTACTTC
D gene: TRBD1
V gene: TRBV5-1
J gene: TRBJ2-7
clone size: many

CDR3 protein: CSVAYTGESNEKLFF
CDR3 DNA: TGCAGCGTTGCTTATACGGGGGAATCTAATGAAAAACTGTTTTTT
D gene: NA
V gene: TRBV29-1
J gene: TRBJ1-4
clone size: many

CDR3 protein: CASRLGGDEQYF
CDR3 DNA: TGTGCCAGCAGGTTAGGGGGCGACGAGCAGTACTTC
D gene: TRBD1
V gene: TRBV12-3/TRBV12-4
J gene: TRBJ2-7
clone size: few

CDR3 protein: CASSRFDSPIVSTDTQYF
CDR3 DNA: TGCGCCAGCAGCCGCTTCGATTCGCCCATTGTGTCCACAGATACGCAGTATTTT
D gene: NA
V gene: TRBV5-1
J gene: TRBJ2-3
clone size: few

CDR3 protein: CASSPRDSTYEQYF
CDR3 DNA: TGTGCCAGCTCACCGCGGGACAGCACCTACGAGCAGTACTTC
D gene: NA
V gene: TRBV18
J gene: TRBJ2-7
clone size: few

CDR3 protein: CASSLDRGGQYF
CDR3 DNA: TGCGCCAGCAGCTTGGACCGCGGGGGGCAGTATTTT
D gene: TRBD2
V gene: TRBV5-1
J gene: TRBJ2-3
clone size: many

CDR3 protein: CASSSLGLPFTDTQYF
CDR3 DNA: TGTGCCAGCAGTTCCCTGGGACTACCGTTCACAGATACGCAGTATTTT
D gene: TRBD2
V gene: TRBV27
J gene: TRBJ2-3
clone size: NA

CDR3 protein: CASSQDGGSEQFF
CDR3 DNA: TGTGCCAGCAGCCAAGACGGGGGTAGTGAGCAGTTCTTC
D gene: NA
V gene: TRBV3-1
J gene: TRBJ2-1
clone size: many

CDR3 protein: CSVAASTDQPQHF
CDR3 DNA: TGCAGCGTTGCTGCAAGTACAGATCAGCCCCAGCATTTT
D gene: NA
V gene: TRBV29-1
J gene: TRBJ1-5
clone size: many

CDR3 protein: CASSLRSRGSSYNEQFF
CDR3 DNA: TGCGCCAGCAGCCTGAGGTCCCGGGGGAGCTCCTACAATGAGCAGTTCTTC
D gene: NA
V gene: TRBV5-1
J gene: TRBJ2-1
clone size: NA

CDR3 protein: CASREGTSGASTDTQYF
CDR3 DNA: TGTGCCAGCAGGGAGGGGACTAGCGGGGCGAGCACAGATACGCAGTATTTT
D gene: TRBD2
V gene: TRBV6-5
J gene: TRBJ2-3
clone size: many

CDR3 protein: CASSMGPGRTEAFF
CDR3 DNA: TGTGCCAGTTCCATGGGGCCAGGGAGAACTGAAGCTTTCTTT
D gene: NA
V gene: TRBV18
J gene: TRBJ1-1
clone size: many

CDR3 protein: CASSLSRGGGEKLFF
CDR3 DNA: TGTGCCAGCAGTTTATCGAGAGGGGGCGGTGAAAAACTGTTTTTT
D gene: TRBD1
V gene: TRBV27
J gene: TRBJ1-4
clone size: many

CDR3 protein: CATSGPNTGELFF
CDR3 DNA: TGTGCCACGAGTGGACCGAACACCGGGGAGCTGTTTTTT
D gene: NA
V gene: TRBV24-1
J gene: TRBJ2-2
clone size: NA

CDR3 protein: CASSLGRGRYEQYF
CDR3 DNA: TGTGCCAGCAGTTTAGGGAGGGGTCGATACGAGCAGTACTTC
D gene: NA
V gene: TRBV12-3/TRBV12-4
J gene: TRBJ2-7
clone size: many

CDR3 protein: CATSRDLPGKGGNQPQHF
CDR3 DNA: TGTGCCACCAGCAGAGATCTCCCAGGGAAGGGAGGCAATCAGCCCCAGCATTTT
D gene: NA
V gene: TRBV15
J gene: TRBJ1-5
clone size: NA

CDR3 protein: CAWILYRGNTEAFF
CDR3 DNA: TGTGCCTGGATTCTGTACAGAGGGAACACTGAAGCTTTCTTT
D gene: NA
V gene: TRBV30
J gene: TRBJ1-1
clone size: many

CDR3 protein: CASGREGLTSGEQFF
CDR3 DNA: TGTGCCAGCGGTCGGGAGGGACTGACTTCCGGTGAGCAGTTCTTC
D gene: TRBD2
V gene: TRBV6-2/TRBV6-3
J gene: TRBJ2-1
clone size: many

CDR3 protein: CASSLAQPAGSPYNEQFF
CDR3 DNA: TGCGCCAGCAGCTTGGCCCAACCAGCGGGGAGCCCCTACAATGAGCAGTTCTTC
D gene: TRBD2
V gene: TRBV5-1
J gene: TRBJ2-1
clone size: many

CDR3 protein: CASSYENKASDTQYF
CDR3 DNA: TGTGCCAGCAGCTACGAAAACAAAGCGTCAGATACGCAGTATTTT
D gene: NA
V gene: TRBV6-1
J gene: TRBJ2-3
clone size: many

CDR3 protein: CASSLVGGGSYEQYF
CDR3 DNA: TGCGCCAGCAGCTTGGTAGGCGGGGGGAGCTACGAGCAGTACTTC
D gene: TRBD2
V gene: TRBV5-1
J gene: TRBJ2-7
clone size: many

CDR3 protein: CSVKDAEQYF
CDR3 DNA: TGCAGCGTTAAGGATGCCGAGCAGTACTTC
D gene: NA
V gene: TRBV29-1
J gene: TRBJ2-7
clone size: many

CDR3 protein: CASSLEGGSEAFF
CDR3 DNA: TGTGCCAGCAGCTTAGAAGGTGGGTCGGAGGCTTTCTTT
D gene: NA
V gene: TRBV7-2
J gene: TRBJ1-1
clone size: NA

CDR3 protein: CASSLPRASGGAVTGELFF
CDR3 DNA: TGTGCCAGCAGCCTCCCCCGGGCTAGCGGGGGGGCGGTCACCGGGGAGCTGTTTTTT
D gene: TRBD2
V gene: TRBV7-9
J gene: TRBJ2-2
clone size: few

CDR3 protein: CASSSGPIPGANVLTF
CDR3 DNA: TGTGCCAGCAGCTCGGGACCAATCCCTGGGGCCAACGTCCTGACTTTC
D gene: NA
V gene: TRBV6-5
J gene: TRBJ2-6
clone size: few

CDR3 protein: CASSEDVTGPYYGYTF
CDR3 DNA: TGTGCCAGCAGTGAAGATGTTACAGGGCCCTACTATGGCTACACCTTC
D gene: NA
V gene: TRBV6-1
J gene: TRBJ1-2
clone size: many

CDR3 protein: CASSPGVGETQYF
CDR3 DNA: TGTGCCAGCAGTCCTGGGGTGGGAGAGACCCAGTACTTC
D gene: NA
V gene: TRBV12-3/TRBV12-4
J gene: TRBJ2-5
clone size: many

CDR3 protein: CSSSRTLGTGYTF
CDR3 DNA: TGCAGTTCTAGTCGGACCCTAGGTACTGGCTACACCTTC
D gene: NA
V gene: TRBV20-1
J gene: TRBJ1-2
clone size: many

CDR3 protein: CSVAVQGNNSPLHF
CDR3 DNA: TGCAGCGTTGCAGTACAGGGAAATAATTCACCCCTCCACTTT
D gene: NA
V gene: TRBV29-1
J gene: TRBJ1-6
clone size: many

CDR3 protein: CASSLTGGGEKLFF
CDR3 DNA: TGTGCCAGCAGCTTGACAGGGGGCGGTGAAAAACTGTTTTTT
D gene: TRBD1
V gene: TRBV12-3/TRBV12-4
J gene: TRBJ1-4
clone size: many

CDR3 protein: CASSVREARTDTQYF
CDR3 DNA: TGTGCCAGCAGCGTACGTGAGGCCCGCACAGATACGCAGTATTTT
D gene: NA
V gene: TRBV7-8
J gene: TRBJ2-3
clone size: NA

CDR3 protein: CASSIGGISTDTQYF
CDR3 DNA: TGTGCCAGCAGCATAGGGGGCATTAGCACAGATACGCAGTATTTT
D gene: TRBD1
V gene: TRBV5-5
J gene: TRBJ2-3
clone size: many

CDR3 protein: CASRTSGQGFRPQHF
CDR3 DNA: TGTGCCAGCAGGACCTCGGGACAGGGTTTTCGGCCCCAGCATTTT
D gene: TRBD1
V gene: TRBV6-2/TRBV6-3
J gene: TRBJ1-5
clone size: many

CDR3 protein: CASSRQGYTEAFF
CDR3 DNA: TGTGCCAGCAGCCGACAGGGATACACTGAAGCTTTCTTT
D gene: TRBD1
V gene: TRBV14
J gene: TRBJ1-1
clone size: many

CDR3 protein: CASSQELADSYEQYF
CDR3 DNA: TGCGCCAGCAGCCAAGAACTAGCGGACTCCTACGAGCAGTACTTC
D gene: TRBD2
V gene: TRBV4-3
J gene: TRBJ2-7
clone size: few

CDR3 protein: CSVEDLFASQFF
CDR3 DNA: TGCAGCGTTGAAGATCTATTTGCCAGCCAGTTCTTC
D gene: NA
V gene: TRBV29-1
J gene: TRBJ2-1
clone size: many

CDR3 protein: CSVRGEGAAGELFF
CDR3 DNA: TGCAGTGTCCGAGGGGAGGGGGCGGCCGGGGAGCTGTTTTTT
D gene: NA
V gene: TRBV20-1
J gene: TRBJ2-2
clone size: many

CDR3 protein: CSVLGAGELFF
CDR3 DNA: TGCAGCGTTCTTGGCGCCGGGGAGCTGTTTTTT
D gene: NA
V gene: TRBV29-1
J gene: TRBJ2-2
clone size: many

CDR3 protein: CASSEWYRQGEAGELFF
CDR3 DNA: TGTGCCAGCAGTGAATGGTATCGGCAGGGTGAAGCCGGGGAGCTGTTTTTT
D gene: NA
V gene: TRBV6-1
J gene: TRBJ2-2
clone size: few

CDR3 protein: CASSDLAGPNEQFF
CDR3 DNA: TGTGCCAGCAGTGACTTAGCGGGGCCAAATGAGCAGTTCTTC
D gene: TRBD2
V gene: TRBV2
J gene: TRBJ2-1
clone size: few

CDR3 protein: CASSHSGGPYEQYF
CDR3 DNA: TGTGCCAGCAGCCACAGTGGTGGCCCCTACGAGCAGTACTTC
D gene: NA
V gene: TRBV11-2
J gene: TRBJ2-7
clone size: many

CDR3 protein: CASSLDRTNTGELFF
CDR3 DNA: TGCGCCAGCAGCTTGGACAGGACCAACACCGGGGAGCTGTTTTTT
D gene: NA
V gene: TRBV5-1
J gene: TRBJ2-2
clone size: few

CDR3 protein: CSARGGGPQETQYF
CDR3 DNA: TGCAGTGCTAGAGGGGGGGGCCCCCAAGAGACCCAGTACTTC
D gene: NA
V gene: TRBV20-1
J gene: TRBJ2-5
clone size: many

CDR3 protein: CASSQDSTGGGTDTQYF
CDR3 DNA: TGCGCCAGCAGCCAAGATTCGACCGGGGGTGGTACAGATACGCAGTATTTT
D gene: NA
V gene: TRBV4-1
J gene: TRBJ2-3
clone size: NA

CDR3 protein: CASSYRFLLGTEAFF
CDR3 DNA: TGTGCCAGCAGTTACCGTTTCTTACTCGGGACTGAAGCTTTCTTT
D gene: NA
V gene: TRBV6-5
J gene: TRBJ1-1
clone size: NA

CDR3 protein: CSVEVGSQGLAFF
CDR3 DNA: TGCAGCGTTGAAGTGGGATCACAGGGTTTGGCTTTCTTT
D gene: NA
V gene: TRBV29-1
J gene: TRBJ1-1
clone size: many

CDR3 protein: CSVGGEPGTSGGEQFF
CDR3 DNA: TGCAGCGTTGGAGGAGAACCCGGGACTAGCGGGGGTGAGCAGTTCTTC
D gene: TRBD2
V gene: TRBV29-1
J gene: TRBJ2-1
clone size: few

CDR3 protein: CASSPRDLGSEQFF
CDR3 DNA: TGTGCCAGCAGCCCCCGGGACCTAGGAAGTGAGCAGTTCTTC
D gene: NA
V gene: TRBV2
J gene: TRBJ2-1
clone size: few

CDR3 protein: CASSFDPEVDEQYF
CDR3 DNA: TGTGCCAGCAGCTTCGATCCGGAGGTAGACGAGCAGTACTTC
D gene: NA
V gene: TRBV7-2
J gene: TRBJ2-7
clone size: many

CDR3 protein: CASSDQFSPLGQFQETQYF
CDR3 DNA: TGTGCCAGCAGCGATCAGTTTTCTCCACTGGGACAATTCCAAGAGACCCAGTACTTC
D gene: NA
V gene: TRBV7-9
J gene: TRBJ2-5
clone size: NA

CDR3 protein: CSVEAMGGAFDGYTF
CDR3 DNA: TGCAGCGTTGAAGCAATGGGAGGGGCCTTCGATGGCTACACCTTC
D gene: NA
V gene: TRBV29-1
J gene: TRBJ1-2
clone size: few

CDR3 protein: CASSWGPEQFF
CDR3 DNA: TGTGCCAGCAGCTGGGGACCCGAGCAGTTCTTC
D gene: NA
V gene: TRBV11-2
J gene: TRBJ2-1
clone size: medium-sized

CDR3 protein: CASSQTGTSEETQYF
CDR3 DNA: TGTGCCAGCAGCCAGACCGGGACTAGCGAAGAGACCCAGTACTTC
D gene: TRBD2
V gene: TRBV5-6
J gene: TRBJ2-5
clone size: NA